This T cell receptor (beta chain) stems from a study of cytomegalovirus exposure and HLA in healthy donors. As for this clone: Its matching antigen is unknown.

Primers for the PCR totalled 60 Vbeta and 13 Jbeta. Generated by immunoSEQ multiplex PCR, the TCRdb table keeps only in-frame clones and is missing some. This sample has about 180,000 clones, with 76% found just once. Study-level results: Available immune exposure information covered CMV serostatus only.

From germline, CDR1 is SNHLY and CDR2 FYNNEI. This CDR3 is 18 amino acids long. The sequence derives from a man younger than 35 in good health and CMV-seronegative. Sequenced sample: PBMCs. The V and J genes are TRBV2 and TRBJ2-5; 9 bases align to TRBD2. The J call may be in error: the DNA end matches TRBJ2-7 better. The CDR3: CASSEAGRSGGYSYEQYF. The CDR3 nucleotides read TGTGCCAGCAGTGAAGCTGGGAGGAGCGGGGGGTACTCCTACGAGCAGTACTTC.